This T cell receptor (beta chain) was identified during a study of blood T cell repertoires in COVID-19. Study as a whole: Collection of acute and convalescent COVID-19 samples took place in the United States, Italy and Spain. Nucleic acid was either cDNA or gDNA, and it came from T cells, B-cell-depleted T cells, or PBMCs.

Germline values: CDR1 SQVTM, CDR2 ANQGSEA. There are 15 residues in the CDR3. The V gene lost 6 bases and the J gene lost 3 bases, with 20 bases spanning the gap. In the original processing: Estimation of nucleated cell counts was performed using reference gene primer amplification. Assay: immunoSEQ multiplex PCR; the TCRdb copy retains only in-frame clones and omits some. For V, J and clone size, that table is used; D and trimming come from the DNA. The repertoire has 250,000 to 350,000 clones, roughly 88% of them found once; the top ten carry roughly 4%. The chain has TRBV29-1 and TRBJ1-2; no definite D call. The sequencing sample was made of peripheral blood. The clonotype was recovered from a woman aged 45-60 years with active or convalescent COVID-19. CDR3 DNA: TGCAGCGTCAGAGAATCAGCCGCTCGGGACTATGGCTACACCTTC. It is translated as CSVRESAARDYGYTF.